These 18 T cell receptor beta chains originate from one sample sequenced in a study of T cell responses to AZD1222 COVID-19 vaccine. Sequencing was performed with immunoSEQ multiplex PCR; in TCRdb, only in-frame clones are kept and a portion is missing. Counted here are 130,000 to 150,000 clones, approximately 90% occurring once; the ten biggest clones make up roughly 5.6%. The sample here was peripheral blood, taken on day 0 of AZD1222 vaccination. The source is an adult in good health.

CDR3 region: CASAPSGSTDTQYF. In DNA, the CDR3 is TGTGCCAGTGCCCCTAGCGGGAGTACAGATACGCAGTATTTT. The genes are TRBV6-5 and TRBJ2-3; 10 positions match TRBD2. Germline assignment: CDR1 MNHEY and CDR2 SVGAGI. The CDR3 extends over 14 amino acids. Trimming took 9 bases from V and 3 from J; bases not matched to a gene: 6.

J is TRBJ2-3 and V is TRBV4-2; 10 bases fit TRBD1. V was pared by 0 bases and J by 4 bases, with 13 bases of the junction left unmatched. CDR1 and CDR2 from the germline V gene are LGHNA and YNFKEQ. The CDR3 is made up of 19 amino acids. CDR3 protein: CASSQERLPTGGFSDTQYF. The CDR3, as DNA: TGTGCCAGCAGCCAAGAACGATTGCCGACAGGGGGCTTCTCAGATACGCAGTATTTT.

The rearrangement uses TRBV4-3 and TRBJ2-5; 10 bases match TRBD2. The CDR3 length is 15 residues. V shed 0 bases, J shed 4 bases, and the junction held 2 bases outside the gene matches. Germline CDR1 is LGHNA and CDR2 is YSLEER. The CDR3, as DNA: TGCGCCAGCAGCCAAGAATCTAGCGGGGGAGAGACCCAGTACTTC. Its protein is CASSQESSGGETQYF.

The J gene is TRBJ1-1, the V gene TRBV9; possible D gene TRBD1, 6 bases. Trimming pared 3 bases from V and 8 bases from J, leaving 8 bases between. Germline V lookup: CDR1 SGDLS, CDR2 YYNGEE. The CDR3 extends over 11 amino acids. CDR3 loop: CASSAGEEAFF. CDR3 coding DNA: TGTGCCAGCAGCGCAGGGGAAGAAGCTTTCTTT.

The chain recombines TRBV24-1 with TRBJ2-1; D is perhaps TRBD1 or TRBD2 (5 bases each). Germline V gene sequence: CDR1 KGHDR, CDR2 SFDVKD. Deletions cut 4 bases from V and 9 bases from J, with 21 bases between. The CDR3 sequence is 16 residues long. The CDR3 bases are TGTGCCACCAGTGACCTTAGCGCAAAGGGGTGGGGTGAGCAGTTCTTC. Translated, it gives CATSDLSAKGWGEQFF.

The chain joins TRBV6-1 to TRBJ1-1; a possible D gene is TRBD1 (5 bases). CDR1 and CDR2 from the germline V gene are MNHNS and SASEGT. The CDR3 is 14 residues long. V was pared by 0 bases and J by 1 base, with 6 bases between. This CDR3 is CASSEAGRNTEAFF. DNA of the CDR3: TGTGCCAGCAGTGAAGCGGGGCGGAACACTGAAGCTTTCTTT.

The chain couples TRBV13 to TRBJ2-7, with unresolved D. V was shortened by 3 bases and J by 1 base, with 7 bases between the two germline ends. Per germline, CDR1 PRHDT and CDR2 FYEKMQ (reference sequence). This CDR3 has 13 amino acids. The CDR3 loop reads CASSFPSSYEQYF. In DNA form, the CDR3 reads TGTGCCAGCAGCTTCCCATCTTCCTACGAGCAGTACTTC.

This chain connects TRBV2 to TRBJ2-3; no clear D gene. V was trimmed by 3 bases and J by 1 base, leaving 8 bases between them. Germline values: CDR1 SNHLY, CDR2 FYNNEI. CDR3 length: 14 amino acids. CDR3 sequence: CASSDAYRTDTQYF. The CDR3 region has the DNA TGTGCCAGCAGTGATGCCTATCGCACAGATACGCAGTATTTT.

J is TRBJ1-4 and V is TRBV7-9; the D gene is possibly TRBD1 (6 bases). Trimming shortened V by 10 bases and J by 0 bases, and 12 bases separated the two germline ends. Germline V gene lookup returns CDR1 SEHNR and CDR2 FQNEAQ (reference sequence). CDR3 length: 14 residues. The CDR3 spells CANGTISTNEKLFF. The CDR3 bases are TGTGCCAATGGGACAATCTCAACTAATGAAAAACTGTTTTTT.

The chain has TRBV28 and TRBJ1-4, with 10 bases identical to TRBD1. V lost 5 bases and J lost 1; bases outside the gene matches: 4. Germline V gene lookup returns CDR1 MDHEN and CDR2 SYDVKM. The CDR3 loop spans 16 amino acids. The CDR3 region is CASSTRDRGTNEKLFF. In DNA form, the CDR3 reads TGTGCCAGCAGTACCCGGGACAGGGGAACTAATGAAAAACTGTTTTTT. The full variable domain, rest sourced from reference TRBV28 and TRBJ1-4, is DVKVTQSSRYLVKRTGEKVFLECVQDMDHENMFWYRQDPGLGLRLIYFSYDVKMKEKGDIPEGYSVSREKKERFSLILESASTNQTSMYLCASSTRDRGTNEKLFFGSGTQLSVL.

The chain recombines TRBV28 with TRBJ1-1; D ambiguous. Trimming took off 6 bases at V and 7 bases at J, with 15 bases between the two ends. The CDR3 sequence is 13 residues long. Germline V gene lookup returns CDR1 MDHEN and CDR2 SYDVKM. The CDR3 bases are TGTGCCAGCAGCCTACCTGGGTACGGTGAAGCTTTCTTT. This encodes CASSLPGYGEAFF.

V gene TRBV7-2 combines with J gene TRBJ1-1; 7 nucleotides align to TRBD1. This CDR3 has 15 residues. CDR1 is SGHTA and CDR2 is FQGNSA in the germline V gene. With 2 bases clipped from V and 8 bases from J, the junction kept 11 bases outside the gene matches. Written as DNA, the CDR3 is TGTGCCAGCAGCTTACTTGGCGGGACAGATATCGAAGCTTTCTTT. Translation: CASSLLGGTDIEAFF.

The genes are TRBV9 and TRBJ2-1; TRBD1 might be the D (6 bases). The germline CDR1 and CDR2 sequences are SGDLS and YYNGEE. The CDR3 loop spans 13 amino acids. V lost 3 bases and J 4 bases, leaving 8 bases between the germline ends. For the CDR3, the DNA is TGTGCCAGCAGCGGGACAGCGTACAATGAGCAGTTCTTC. Encoded protein: CASSGTAYNEQFF.

This chain uses TRBV18 with TRBJ2-7, with 11 bases aligning to TRBD1. Per the germline V gene, CDR1 is KGHSH and CDR2 is LQKENI. This CDR3 region has 15 residues. Trimming at V came to 3 bases and at J to 9 bases, leaving 10 bases not matched to a gene. The CDR3 loop reads CASSPGTGGYNGQYF. The CDR3, as DNA: TGTGCCAGCTCACCCGGGACAGGGGGATACAACGGGCAGTACTTC.

The CDR3 bases are TGTGCCAGCAGTTCCTTTGCTCAGAACACCGGGGAGCTGTTTTTT. Encoded protein: CASSSFAQNTGELFF. The rearrangement uses TRBV6-7 and TRBJ2-2; D not resolved. TRBV6-7 is identified as an open reading frame with a role that is uncertain. Deletions cut 4 bases from V and 1 base from J, with 10 bases between. The length of the CDR3 is 15 residues.

This chain links TRBV25-1 with TRBJ1-2, with D hard to call. The germline V and J ends were trimmed by 5 bases and 8 bases, with 9 bases remaining between them. Per germline, CDR1 MGHDK and CDR2 SYGVNS. The CDR3 is made up of 11 amino acids. The CDR3 coding sequence is TGTGCCAGCAGTTTGGGGAGGGGCTACACCTTC. Protein: CASSLGRGYTF.

This clone was seen a few times. V usage is TRBV27 and J usage is TRBJ2-7; TRBD2 might be the D (5 bases). Germline CDR1 and CDR2: MNHEY and SMNVEV (reference sequence). The CDR3 consists of 14 residues. V lost 2 bases, J lost 4 bases, and 12 bases lay in between. Written as DNA, the CDR3 is TGTGCCAGCAGTTTAAGGACTTCAAGATACGAGCAGTACTTC. Protein product: CASSLRTSRYEQYF.

This sequence joins TRBV10-3 and TRBJ1-1; 7 bases are a match to TRBD1. The CDR3 sequence is 15 residues long. Germline lookup yields CDR1 ENHRY and CDR2 SYGVKD. The V and J ends lost 6 bases and 0 bases, in that order; junction bases with no gene match: 7. The CDR3 spells CAIRGDSYLNTEAFF. The CDR3 nucleotides read TGTGCCATCAGGGGGGACAGCTATTTGAACACTGAAGCTTTCTTT.